This T cell receptor (beta chain) was sequenced for a study of human T cells and chemical hapten exposure (dated by TCRdb to the early 2020s). Some background on the complete study: For sensitization, 2% DPC in acetone was applied to a 2 cm by 2 cm area of upper inner arm skin. Patients additionally received weekly therapeutic DPC doses to the scalp throughout the roughly 25-week study period. Patch testing was done on the upper back using Finn chambers containing 0.01% DPC, and results were scored after 6 days according to International Contact Dermatitis Research Group standards. The mostly female patient cohort included alopecia areata with under or over 50% scalp involvement, alopecia totalis and alopecia universalis. The libraries were sequenced as a pool, and the TCR yield per sample differed mostly because of small variations in library volumes within the pool. In alopecia patients, the study followed how the peripheral blood TCR repertoire changed in vivo over primary and secondary sensitization to diphenylcyclopropenone (DPC), a hapten. Blood was sampled from patients pre-sensitization (week 0) and at 2, 6 and about 24 weeks after DPC sensitization. Twenty-nine alopecia patients gave blood for TCR sequencing at one to four time points (pre-sensitization, 2, 6 and 24 weeks). General findings and caveats noted by the study authors: Repeated subsampling changed both the strength of the expansion versus patch-test correlation and the threshold at which the correlation became significant. DPC sensitization did not change how many TCRs were above 1 in 1000 frequency, and no evidence was found of alterations in global repertoire structure. Because every patient had alopecia, a presumed autoimmune disease, the patients' immune response might differ from that of healthy individuals. Patch test score was positively correlated with the number of PT1 expanded TCRs, with significance at thresholds 8, 16 and 32 but not at 4. Expanded TCRs formed significantly more large CDR3 similarity clusters than pre-sensitization or healthy control sets, consistent with antigen-driven responses.

The CDR3 contains 12 residues, cysteine and phenylalanine counted. The DNA shown is the 36-base CDR3, in frame from base 1. Trimming costs V 5 bases and J 3 bases, and their ends lie 9 bases apart. CDR1 and CDR2 were assigned from the germline V gene as SQVTM and ANQGSEA. The time point tag for this specimen amounts to: pre-sensitization, week 0. The treatment or condition tag for this specimen amounts to: therapeutic diphenylcyclopropenone sensitization with weekly scalp DPC. At each patch-test visit, blood was drawn before the patch test was applied. Patients were considered eligible if aged 18 to 70, diagnosed with alopecia and deemed suitable for DPC therapy, and patients were excluded if pregnant. Total RNA was extracted from unfractionated whole blood collected in Tempus Blood RNA tubes. The protocol used for the library was RACE. The instrument was a NextSeq 500. During library preparation, unique molecular identifiers were attached to individual cDNA molecules so that TCRs could be counted quantitatively and reproducibly. Each blood RNA sample was used to sequence both TCR alpha and TCR beta chains. The study's processing was this. Samples had a median of about 96,000 TCRs, with a range from about 20,000 to 690,600. V, J and CDR3 annotation of the TCR reads was performed with the Decombinator software suite. Every sample was subsampled to the same number of TCRs (28,000) for the PS versus PT1 abundance plots. Expanded TCRs were defined as absent before sensitization and observed at least eight times at the 2-week time point. TCRdb ran its own pipeline on the public reads, namely fastp trimming at Q25 and MiXCR clone calling, and kept in-frame beta chains. Each CDR3 protein gets just one entry, which takes the most common genes and DNA from the rows behind it. The V and J calls follow TCRdb's processing rather than the paper's. A total of roughly 60,000 distinct CDR3 sequences appear in this sample, approximately 6.7% of them only once. The ten biggest clones cover roughly 1.7% of the sample.

This clonotype was seen ten or more times. It has no known antigen specificity. Base qualities are not provided; no much larger clone lies one nucleotide away. The V and J genes are TRBV29-1 and TRBJ2-3; TRBD2 is possibly the D segment (5 matching bases). The sample in question was whole blood, obtained in connection with sensitization to the hapten diphenylcyclopropenone (DPC). The clonotype was recovered from a young woman with alopecia areata. Some clones in this sample may be carry-over from other donors' samples. The CDR3 reads as follows: CSVSGSTDTQYF. The DNA is TGCAGCGTTTCTGGGAGTACAGATACGCAGTATTTT.